This T cell receptor (beta chain) emerged from a study of patients and donors after allogeneic stem cell transplantation. The CDR3 loop spans 14 amino acids. V lost 3 bases and J lost 6, with 15 bases in between. The germline V gene has CDR1 MNHEY and CDR2 SVGEGT. This clonotype has ten or more counts. TCRdb analysed the RT-PCR reads with MiXCR anew, one entry per CDR3 protein. The sample records approximately 200,000 distinct CDR3 sequences, 12% to 15% being singletons. The chain uses TRBV6-2 or TRBV6-3 and TRBJ2-7, with no clear D. This TCR was recovered from a human donor who was either an allogeneic HSCT recipient or a stem cell or donor lymphocyte infusion donor (not recorded which). It is not recorded whose cells these are; they may come from a transplant donor. Sequencing was carried out using blood, either unsorted or a sorted T cell fraction (not recorded which). CDR3 sequence: CASSYSGPSPEQYF. DNA for the CDR3: TGTGCCAGCAGTTATTCCGGACCTTCCCCCGAGCAGTACTTC.